What follows are 26 T cell receptor beta chains derived from one specimen sequenced in a study of cytomegalovirus exposure and HLA in healthy donors. The study ran its PCR with 60 Vbeta and 13 Jbeta primers. Method: immunoSEQ multiplex PCR; TCRdb's copy keeps in-frame clones and lacks some. The sample lists some 190,000 clones; around 80% were seen once. The sample comprised PBMCs. All receptors come from a man aged 18 to 30 in good health and CMV-seronegative.

This clone has a single count. The chain combines TRBV27 with TRBJ2-7, with 9 nucleotides matching TRBD2. The CDR3 is made up of 13 amino acids. The ends lost 6 bases at V and 11 bases at J; junction bases unmatched: 11. Germline CDR1 reads MNHEY; CDR2 reads SMNVEV (reference sequence). CDR3 nucleotides: TGTGCCAGCAGATCAAACAGGGGCGGGGGGGAGTACTTC. Amino acid sequence: CASRSNRGGGEYF.

This chain links TRBV27 with TRBJ2-5; 15 nucleotides align to TRBD2. This CDR3 is built from 15 residues. The V gene's germline CDR1 is MNHEY and CDR2 SMNVEV (reference sequence). With 5 bases clipped from V and 9 bases from J, the junction kept 7 bases outside the gene matches. CDR3 in amino acids: CASSTRTSGRAAQYF. DNA of the CDR3: TGTGCCAGCAGTACTCGGACTAGCGGGAGGGCGGCCCAGTACTTC.

Comment on this clone: This same CDR3 is encoded by further DNA sequences in the sample. CDR3 coding DNA: TGTGCCAGCAGTTACTCAGGACAGGGTTGTGGCTACACCTTC. This translates into CASSYSGQGCGYTF. The chain is built from TRBV6-5 and TRBJ1-2; 8 positions match TRBD1. Trimming took 0 bases from V and 7 from J; bases not matched to a gene: 4. From germline, CDR1 is MNHEY and CDR2 SVGAGI. The CDR3 sequence is 14 residues long.

This clone was seen only once. The chain is built from TRBV19 and TRBJ2-3; TRBD2 matches 8 bases. The length of the CDR3 is 16 residues. V gave up 10 bases and J gave up 6 bases; unmatched junction bases: 18. Germline-derived CDR1 and CDR2 are LNHDA and SQIVND (reference sequence). Here the CDR3 DNA reads TGTGCCACCTCACCCCTCCGAAGCGGGAGTGGTGATACGCAGTATTTT. This codes for CATSPLRSGSGDTQYF.

The V and J genes are TRBV5-8 and TRBJ2-5; 16 bases are a match to TRBD2. The CDR3 is 18 residues long. Germline V gene lookup returns CDR1 SGHTS and CDR2 YDEGEE. V was pared by 5 bases and J by 4 bases, with 11 bases of the junction left unmatched. CDR3: CASRSGTSGRAWGETQYF. In DNA form, the CDR3 reads TGTGCCAGCAGATCCGGGACTAGCGGGAGGGCCTGGGGAGAGACCCAGTACTTC.

The genes are TRBV7-9 and TRBJ2-7; tentative D call: TRBD1 (5 bases). V was pared by 6 bases and J by 2 bases, with 11 bases between. This CDR3 is built from 13 residues. Germline CDR1 SEHNR, CDR2 FQNEAQ (reference sequence). DNA for the CDR3: TGTGCCAGCAGTGAGGACATAACCTACGAGCAGTACTTC. Its protein is CASSEDITYEQYF.

The chain couples TRBV4-3 to TRBJ2-1; 8 nucleotides align to TRBD2. With V trimmed by 1 base and J by 5 bases, 7 bases remained unmatched. The germline V gene encodes CDR1 LGHNA and CDR2 YSLEER. The CDR3 sequence is 16 residues long. The DNA for the CDR3 is TGCGCCAGCAGCCAAGGATCCGGGGGGGCCGACAATGAGCAGTTCTTC. Amino acids: CASSQGSGGADNEQFF.

The chain is built from TRBV19 and TRBJ1-2; 10 bases are shared with TRBD1. Germline CDR1 and CDR2: LNHDA and SQIVND (reference sequence). The length of the CDR3 is 18 residues. V lost 4 bases and J lost 4; bases outside the gene matches: 15. The chain's CDR3 is CASSKTWTGGSWGYGYTF. The CDR3 DNA follows: TGTGCCAGTAGTAAAACCTGGACAGGGGGATCTTGGGGCTATGGCTACACCTTC.

The chain has TRBV7-3 and TRBJ2-1, with 9 bases fitting TRBD2. This CDR3 has 14 amino acids. The ends lost 0 bases at V and 9 bases at J; junction bases unmatched: 3. Germline values: CDR1 SGHTA, CDR2 FQGTGA. The CDR3 DNA sequence: TGTGCCAGCAGCTTAACTAGCGGGAGAGTTGAGCAGTTCTTC. This codes for CASSLTSGRVEQFF.

The chain joins TRBV5-4 to TRBJ1-2; perhaps TRBD1 as D (5 bases). Germline CDR1 and CDR2: SGHNT and YYREEE (reference sequence). The germline V and J ends were trimmed by 4 bases and 1 base, with 23 bases remaining between them. This CDR3 has 18 amino acids. CDR3 DNA: TGTGCCAGCAGCCACCAGTTAGTCGGACACCCTTATAACTATGGCTACACCTTC. Encoded protein: CASSHQLVGHPYNYGYTF.

V gene TRBV18 combines with J gene TRBJ1-1, with 8 nucleotides matching TRBD1. CDR1 is KGHSH, CDR2 LQKENI, per germline. This CDR3 spans 12 amino acids. V trimming: 4 bases; J trimming: 11 bases; junction bases outside the gene matches: 6. The CDR3 DNA is TGTGCCAGCTCACTTCAGGGGGCGGCGGCTTTCTTT. As protein: CASSLQGAAAFF. Using reference TRBV18 and TRBJ1-1 for the parts outside the CDR3, the full variable domain is NAGVMQNPRHLVRRRGQEARLRCSPMKGHSHVYWYRQLPEEGLKFMVYLQKENIIDESGMPKERFSAEFPKEGPSILRIQQVVRGDSAAYFCASSLQGAAAFFGQGTRLTVV.

In DNA, the CDR3 is TGTGCCAGCAGCTTGGTTACGGCGGAGGCCAAAAACATTCAGTACTTC. This encodes CASSLVTAEAKNIQYF. The V gene is TRBV5-6, the J gene TRBJ2-4; no firm D call. V lost 0 bases, J lost 1 base, and 11 bases lay in between. Germline V CDR1 and CDR2: SGHDT, YYEEEE. The CDR3 has 16 residues.

The V call is TRBV4-3, the J call TRBJ2-1; 8 bases are a match to TRBD2. The junction had 5 bases not matched to a gene; V was cut back by 3 bases and J by 7 bases. The CDR3 contains 14 residues. Germline CDR1 and CDR2: LGHNA and YSLEER. In DNA, the CDR3 is TGCGCCAGCAGCCAGGGACTAGAAATGAATGAGCAGTTCTTC. Amino acid sequence: CASSQGLEMNEQFF.

Here the CDR3 reads CASTTSGGRKQYF. In DNA form, the CDR3 reads TGTGCCAGTACGACTAGCGGGGGCCGCAAGCAGTACTTC. The V call is TRBV6-6, the J call TRBJ2-7; 12 nucleotides line up with TRBD2. CDR1 MNHNY and CDR2 SVGAGI come from the germline V gene (reference sequence). The CDR3 spans 13 residues. J gave up 8 bases and V 9 bases, and 8 bases lay outside the gene matches.

Note on this clone: Mismatch with germline at one junction end may stem from a read error. V usage is TRBV27 and J usage is TRBJ1-5; D ambiguous. CDR3 length: 17 amino acids. Germline assignment: CDR1 MNHEY and CDR2 SMNVEV (reference sequence). CDR3: CASSSYPVGPSDQPQHF. The CDR3 DNA follows: TGTGCCAGCAGCTCCTACCCGGTAGGTCCTAGCGATCAGCCCCAGCATTTT.

V gene TRBV6-5 combines with J gene TRBJ2-1; TRBD1 aligns across 9 bases. The germline V gene encodes CDR1 MNHEY and CDR2 SVGAGI. The trim removed 0 bases at V and 5 bases at J, leaving 5 bases unmatched. The CDR3 covers 16 residues. CDR3 sequence (DNA): TGTGCCAGCAGTTACTCCGGACAGGGGTATAACAATGAGCAGTTCTTC. It specifies CASSYSGQGYNNEQFF.

This clone was detected only a few times. The chain has TRBV6-5 and TRBJ1-6; D gene uncertain. Germline CDR1 and CDR2: MNHEY and SVGAGI. This CDR3 is built from 12 residues. Between the trimmed V and J ends, which lost 5 bases and 16 bases, there was a span of 15 bases. CDR3 in amino acids: CASSEAQRNLHF. CDR3 nucleotide sequence: TGTGCCAGCAGTGAAGCACAGAGAAATCTCCACTTT.

The CDR3 region is CASSQESYTEAFF. In nucleotides, the CDR3 is TGCGCCAGCAGCCAAGAGTCGTACACTGAAGCTTTCTTT. The J gene is TRBJ1-1, the V gene TRBV4-3, with D unresolved. The CDR3 runs 13 residues. Germline V gene data show CDR1 as LGHNA and CDR2 as YSLEER. The germline V and J ends were trimmed by 0 bases and 3 bases, with 5 bases remaining between them.

This chain links TRBV4-2 with TRBJ2-7; 10 bases fit TRBD2. With 4 bases clipped from V and 2 bases from J, the junction kept 17 bases outside the gene matches. CDR1 and CDR2 (germline): LGHNA, YNFKEQ. This CDR3 has 19 amino acids. The DNA of the CDR3 is TGTGCCAGCAGCCCCTACTCCCTAGCGGGAGTTCAAGGGACCTACGAGCAGTACTTC. Encoded protein: CASSPYSLAGVQGTYEQYF.

This sequence joins TRBV5-1 and TRBJ2-3; a possible D gene is TRBD2 (5 bases). Germline CDR1 is SGHRS and CDR2 is YFSETQ. Trimming shortened V by 3 bases and J by 6 bases, and 23 bases separated the two germline ends. The CDR3 consists of 17 residues. As DNA, the CDR3 is TGCGCCAGCAGCTCTCCGGATAGGAGGCTTCGCGTGGATACGCAGTATTTT. Encoded protein: CASSSPDRRLRVDTQYF.

The J gene is TRBJ2-7, the V gene TRBV6-5; 9 bases are shared with TRBD1. This CDR3 spans 16 amino acids. CDR1 is MNHEY, CDR2 SVGAGI, per germline. V lost 0 bases, J lost 2 bases, and 5 bases stayed unmatched. The CDR3, as DNA: TGTGCCAGCAGTTACTCCGCCGGGACAGGGACCTACGAGCAGTACTTC. Amino acids: CASSYSAGTGTYEQYF.

The chain links TRBV9 to TRBJ2-2; D perhaps matches TRBD2 (6 bases). Deletions cut 0 bases from V and 3 bases from J, with 9 bases between. This CDR3 comprises 15 residues. Germline-derived CDR1 and CDR2 are SGDLS and YYNGEE. For the CDR3, the DNA is TGTGCCAGCAGCGTAGTGGACTACCACACCGGGGAGCTGTTTTTT. Translation: CASSVVDYHTGELFF.

J is TRBJ2-3 and V is TRBV15; 9 nucleotides agree with TRBD2. CDR1 is LNHNV, CDR2 YYDKDF, per germline (reference sequence). CDR3 length: 14 residues. The ends lost 11 bases at V and 0 bases at J; junction bases unmatched: 6. The chain's CDR3 is CAPGLAGSTDTQYF. DNA of the CDR3: TGTGCCCCGGGGCTAGCGGGAAGCACAGATACGCAGTATTTT.

This chain joins TRBV19 and TRBJ1-2; TRBD1 aligns across 9 bases. CDR3 length: 16 residues. Trimming cost V 6 bases and J 3 bases; bases outside gene matches: 11. Germline assignment: CDR1 LNHDA and CDR2 SQIVND (reference sequence). The CDR3 spells CASRAEGQGRDYGYTF. CDR3 sequence (DNA): TGTGCCAGTAGGGCTGAGGGACAGGGAAGGGACTATGGCTACACCTTC.

The chain links TRBV27 to TRBJ1-1; 8 bases align to TRBD1. V was pared by 3 bases and J by 7 bases, with 7 bases of the junction left unmatched. The CDR3 consists of 14 residues. The germline gives CDR1 MNHEY, CDR2 SMNVEV (reference sequence). The CDR3: CASSLRQGRGEAFF. The CDR3 nucleotides are TGTGCCAGCAGTTTGAGACAGGGGCGGGGTGAAGCTTTCTTT.

This clone was detected only once. The chain couples TRBV11-3 to TRBJ2-5, with 11 bases aligning to TRBD2. Germline CDR1 reads SGHNT; CDR2 reads YENEEA. CDR3 length equals 16 residues. V trimming: 4 bases; J trimming: 4 bases; junction bases outside the gene matches: 8. CDR3 region: CASSSGSGRARETQYF. CDR3 coding DNA: TGTGCCAGCAGCTCGGGTAGCGGGAGGGCCAGAGAGACCCAGTACTTC.